Presented here are 12 T cell receptor beta chains from one specimen sequenced in a study of response to subunit inactivated influenza vaccine. In TCRdb, the RT-PCR reads were re-called with MiXCR into one record per CDR3 protein. The data show approximately 500,000 distinct CDR3 sequences, 10% to 15% seen once. Here the sequenced sample was PBMCs from blood, taken roughly 48 days after vaccination. These receptors originate from a man between 45 and 60 years old who received an inactivated influenza vaccine.

The chain couples TRBV7-2 to TRBJ2-3, with TRBD2 matching over 8 bases. Germline lookup yields CDR1 SGHTA and CDR2 FQGNSA. V lost 1 base, J lost 14 bases, and 8 bases stayed unmatched. There are 13 residues in the CDR3. The CDR3 loop is CASSLGERERGYF. The CDR3 coding sequence is TGTGCCAGCAGCTTAGGAGAGCGGGAGCGTGGGTATTTT.

The sample holds a few counts of this clonotype. This chain uses TRBV20-1 with TRBJ2-2; 7 bases are shared with TRBD2. The V segment lost 3 bases and the J segment 1 base; nucleotides outside the gene matches: 14. Germline V gene data show CDR1 as DFQATT and CDR2 as SNEGSKA (reference sequence). The CDR3 sequence is 18 residues long. In DNA, the CDR3 is TGCAGTGCTAGGAGCTGGCGGGAGTTCGGGATGAACACCGGGGAGCTGTTTTTT. As protein: CSARSWREFGMNTGELFF.

The V call is TRBV11-2, the J call TRBJ2-7; the D is unclear. CDR1 and CDR2 from the germline V gene are SGHAT and FQNNGV. V lost 1 base to trimming and J lost 7 bases, with 14 bases between them. The CDR3 totals 14 residues. In DNA form, the CDR3 reads TGTGCCAGCAGCTTAGCCCTTGCAAGCCGGGAGCAGTACTTC. The encoded protein is CASSLALASREQYF.

Only a few counts were recorded for this clonotype. The chain couples TRBV7-9 to TRBJ2-3; 8 bases are shared with TRBD2. This CDR3 contains 15 residues. Germline lookup yields CDR1 SEHNR and CDR2 FQNEAQ (reference sequence). V lost 4 bases to trimming and J lost 2 bases; unmatched junction nucleotides: 5. The CDR3 DNA is TGTGCCAGCAGCTCCCAGCGGGAGAACACAGATACGCAGTATTTT. It specifies CASSSQRENTDTQYF.

The chain uses TRBV18 and TRBJ2-3, with 8 bases that match TRBD1. The CDR3 extends over 18 amino acids. After removal of 0 bases from V and 1 base from J, the junction contained 9 bases not matched to a gene. Germline lookup yields CDR1 KGHSH and CDR2 LQKENI. CDR3 protein: CASSPPRGQGTGTDTQYF. In DNA, the CDR3 is TGTGCCAGCTCACCACCGCGCGGACAGGGAACTGGCACAGATACGCAGTATTTT.

This chain joins TRBV29-1 and TRBJ2-7; 12 nucleotides match TRBD1. Germline CDR1 reads SQVTM; CDR2 reads ANQGSEA. J was trimmed by 7 bases and V by 1 base; bases with no gene match: 14. The CDR3 is 17 residues long. The CDR3 loop reads CSVEAQATGTGGGEQYF. The CDR3 DNA reads as TGCAGCGTTGAAGCGCAAGCCACCGGGACAGGGGGCGGAGAGCAGTACTTC.

This clonotype was seen a few times. The rearrangement links TRBV6-5 to TRBJ2-3; TRBD2 matches 14 bases. V lost 4 bases, J lost 6 bases, and 6 bases stayed unmatched. Germline CDR1 and CDR2: MNHEY and SVGAGI. The CDR3 length is 16 residues. The CDR3 coding sequence is TGTGCCAGCAGTTGGCGACTAGCGGGGGGGCTGGATACGCAGTATTTT. Translation: CASSWRLAGGLDTQYF.

This clonotype appeared a few times. J is TRBJ2-5 and V is TRBV9, with 11 bases identical to TRBD2. The CDR3 is made up of 14 amino acids. Germline CDR1 SGDLS, CDR2 YYNGEE. The junction had 4 bases not matched to a gene; V was cut back by 3 bases and J by 6 bases. The CDR3 spells CASSAGTSGQTQYF. CDR3 bases: TGTGCCAGCAGCGCTGGGACTAGCGGACAGACCCAGTACTTC.

The rearrangement links TRBV29-1 to TRBJ2-3; D not certain. CDR3 length equals 14 residues. Germline V gene sequence: CDR1 SQVTM, CDR2 ANQGSEA. V was clipped by 4 bases and J by 2 bases, with 13 bases between them. The CDR3 loop reads CSVAVGSSTDTQYF. In nucleotides, the CDR3 is TGCAGCGTTGCTGTCGGCAGTTCCACAGATACGCAGTATTTT.

Here the CDR3 DNA reads TGCAGCGTGGCCGGGACTAGCGGGAGGATAAATGAGCAGTTCTTC. Translated, it gives CSVAGTSGRINEQFF. V gene TRBV29-1 combines with J gene TRBJ2-1; 15 bases agree with TRBD2. V shed 6 bases, J shed 7 bases, and the junction held 7 bases outside the gene matches. Germline CDR1 SQVTM, CDR2 ANQGSEA. The CDR3 consists of 15 residues.

This clonotype was observed a few times. CDR3 residues: CASSSDRLNSGNTIYF. The CDR3 DNA follows: TGTGCCAGCAGCTCGGACAGGTTAAACTCTGGAAACACCATATATTTT. The chain has TRBV7-2 and TRBJ1-3; the match to TRBD1 covers 7 bases. The germline CDR1 and CDR2 sequences are SGHTA and FQGNSA. V dropped 4 bases and J dropped 0; count of bases not matched to a gene: 6. CDR3 length: 16 amino acids. Full variable domain (rest looked up from reference TRBV7-2 and TRBJ1-3): GAGVSQSPSNKVTEKGKDVELRCDPISGHTALYWYRQSLGQGLEFLIYFQGNSAPDKSGLPSDRFSAERTGGSVSTLTIQRTQQEDSAVYLCASSSDRLNSGNTIYFGEGSWLTVV.

This clonotype was detected a few times. The DNA of the CDR3 is TGCGCCAGCAGCCAAGATTGGGCTTTACGACTCCAAGAGACCCAGTACTTC. Translating it yields CASSQDWALRLQETQYF. The V call is TRBV4-1, the J call TRBJ2-5; no clear D gene. Per germline, CDR1 MGHRA and CDR2 YSYEKL. The CDR3 length is 17 residues. Trimming left V 0 bases short and J 1 base short, with 15 bases between.